The 27 T cell receptor beta chains given below trace back to one sample, sequenced in a study of cytomegalovirus exposure and HLA in healthy donors (TCRdb year 2017). The method behind the library was the immunoSEQ multiplex PCR assay. For the multiplex PCR, a mixture combining 60 forward primers for TCR Vbeta segments and 13 reverse primers for TCR Jbeta segments was used. Entries here come from immuneACCESS through TCRdb and include only in-frame sequences with V and J called. Some clones fail to appear in such tables; in the studies checked, an unresolved V gene covers under half of the shortfall, and the cause of the remainder is unknown. The sample table records about 150,000 clones; around 82% of these occur just once. Of the sample, 6.5% to 7.5% falls within the top ten clones. Material: PBMCs. The origin of the receptors is a woman in her forties or fifties in good health and CMV-seropositive.

A few counts support this clone. V gene TRBV25-1 combines with J gene TRBJ2-3; unclear D gene. This CDR3 is built from 14 residues. Germline lookup yields CDR1 MGHDK and CDR2 SYGVNS. The V end lost 0 bases, the J end lost 4 bases, and 8 bases lay between the germline ends. DNA of the CDR3: TGTGCCAGCAGTGAATATATTCAGGCAGATACGCAGTATTTT. This codes for CASSEYIQADTQYF.

The chain uses TRBV27 and TRBJ2-5; no clear D. With the DNA end fitting TRBJ2-7 better, the J assignment may be wrong. In germline, CDR1 is MNHEY, CDR2 SMNVEV (reference sequence). The length of the CDR3 is 15 residues. CDR3 amino acids: CASSRVSGPSYEQYF. The CDR3 DNA follows: TGTGCCAGCAGTCGAGTTTCTGGGCCGAGCTACGAGCAGTACTTC.

The rearrangement links TRBV5-1 to TRBJ2-3; the match to TRBD1 covers 8 bases. The CDR3 spans 12 residues. Losses at the gene ends were 8 bases for V and 6 bases for J; bases not matched to a gene: 5. Germline assignment: CDR1 SGHRS and CDR2 YFSETQ. The CDR3: CASTGGGDTQYF. CDR3 coding DNA: TGCGCCAGTACAGGGGGTGGTGATACGCAGTATTTT.

In the case of this clone: One junction end does not reproduce the germline sequence, and a read error may be involved. This chain connects TRBV7-9 to TRBJ1-4; weak D call: TRBD1 (5 bases). Germline lookup yields CDR1 SEHNR and CDR2 FQNEAQ (reference sequence). This CDR3 region has 16 residues. For the CDR3, the DNA is TGTTCCAGCAGCTTTCCTCCGGAGGGGACCGGTTTTAAACTGTTTTTT. It is translated as CSSSFPPEGTGFKLFF.

J is TRBJ1-6 and V is TRBV5-1; D is ambiguous. The germline V gene has CDR1 SGHRS and CDR2 YFSETQ. Trimming took 4 bases from V and 7 from J, leaving 15 bases between them. The CDR3 runs 15 residues. The CDR3, as DNA: TGCGCCAGCAGCCTTCGAGCAACCGCCAATTCACCCCTCCACTTT. Translated, it gives CASSLRATANSPLHF.

The chain uses TRBV6-6 and TRBJ2-3; 10 positions agree with TRBD1. CDR1 MNHNY and CDR2 SVGAGI come from the germline V gene (reference sequence). V gave up 7 bases and J gave up 3 bases; unmatched junction bases: 7. This CDR3 comprises 15 residues. The CDR3 region is CASITGQGGTDTQYF. Here the CDR3 DNA reads TGTGCCAGCATTACAGGACAGGGGGGTACAGATACGCAGTATTTT.

The CDR3 coding sequence is TGTGCCAGCAGCTTAGCTCCGGGACTAGCGGGGAAGCGGACCGGGGAGCTGTTTTTT. Translating gives CASSLAPGLAGKRTGELFF. This chain links TRBV11-2 with TRBJ2-2, with 13 bases that match TRBD2. CDR3 length: 19 residues. CDR1 is SGHAT, CDR2 FQNNGV, per germline. V lost 1 base, J lost 5 bases, and 10 bases stayed unmatched.

The rearrangement uses TRBV28 and TRBJ2-7, with 7 bases fitting TRBD1. Germline V CDR1 and CDR2: MDHEN, SYDVKM. The V segment lost 5 bases and the J segment 0 bases; nucleotides outside the gene matches: 7. The length of the CDR3 is 15 residues. CDR3 amino acids: CASSQTWTGSYEQYF. The CDR3 coding sequence is TGTGCCAGCAGTCAAACCTGGACAGGCTCCTACGAGCAGTACTTC.

This chain links TRBV10-3 with TRBJ2-7; D gene uncertain. Looked up from germline, CDR1 is ENHRY and CDR2 is SYGVKD. V was clipped by 6 bases and J by 5 bases, with 8 bases between them. The CDR3 is made up of 11 amino acids. DNA for the CDR3: TGTGCCATCAGCGTTCGGGACGAGCAGTACTTC. It yields the protein CAISVRDEQYF.

This clone has a single count. The chain is built from TRBV5-4 and TRBJ2-6; TRBD1 aligns across 9 bases. The CDR3 is 18 residues long. The germline CDR1 and CDR2 sequences are SGHNT and YYREEE (reference sequence). The V gene end was trimmed by 3 bases and the J gene end by 3 bases; junction bases not matched to a gene: 10. CDR3 region: CASSSNTGGPFGANVLTF. The CDR3 region has the DNA TGTGCCAGCAGCTCGAATACAGGGGGCCCCTTTGGGGCCAACGTCCTGACTTTC.

J is TRBJ1-3 and V is TRBV7-8, with TRBD1 identical over 9 bases. Looked up from germline, CDR1 is SGHVS and CDR2 is FQNEAQ. The V segment lost 4 bases and the J segment 8 bases; nucleotides outside the gene matches: 3. The CDR3 runs to 13 residues. CDR3 protein: CASSSDRGHTIYF. CDR3 DNA sequence: TGTGCCAGCAGCTCGGACAGGGGTCACACCATATATTTT. Together with reference TRBV7-8 and TRBJ1-3, the CDR3 gives the full variable domain: GAGVSQSPRYKVAKRGQDVALRCDPISGHVSLFWYQQALGQGPEFLTYFQNEAQLDKSGLPSDRFFAERPEGSVSTLKIQRTQQEDSAVYLCASSSDRGHTIYFGEGSWLTVV.

This clone was found a few times. The chain uses TRBV29-1 and TRBJ2-1, with 8 bases lining up with TRBD1. After removal of 7 bases from V and 0 bases from J, the junction contained 8 bases not matched to a gene. The CDR3 runs 15 residues. The germline gives CDR1 SQVTM, CDR2 ANQGSEA. CDR3 nucleotide sequence: TGCAGCGGGAGACAGGGGATCAGCTCCTACAATGAGCAGTTCTTC. This codes for CSGRQGISSYNEQFF.

The genes are TRBV27 and TRBJ1-6; D is unresolved. The CDR3 loop spans 15 amino acids. In germline, CDR1 is MNHEY, CDR2 SMNVEV (reference sequence). V was trimmed by 5 bases and J by 0 bases, leaving 8 bases between them. CDR3 protein: CASSRESSYNSPLHF. The DNA for the CDR3 is TGTGCCAGCAGTAGAGAGAGCTCCTATAATTCACCCCTCCACTTT.

About this clone: One end of the junction does not line up with germline, which may come from a read error. The J gene is TRBJ2-1, the V gene TRBV7-7; 14 nucleotides line up with TRBD2. Germline V gene lookup returns CDR1 SSHAT and CDR2 FNYEAQ (reference sequence). This CDR3 contains 17 residues. CDR3 DNA sequence: TGTGCTAGCAGCCCCCGACTAGCGGGGGGGCCGGGCAATGAGCAGTTCTTC. It specifies CASSPRLAGGPGNEQFF.

This chain joins TRBV7-2 and TRBJ2-7; 8 bases are shared with TRBD2. The CDR3 is made up of 15 amino acids. Germline-derived CDR1 and CDR2 are SGHTA and FQGNSA. The V and J ends lost 5 bases and 2 bases, in that order; junction bases with no gene match: 8. This CDR3 is CASSPTGGHPYEQYF. The DNA for the CDR3 is TGTGCCAGCAGCCCCACGGGGGGGCACCCCTACGAGCAGTACTTC.

The chain links TRBV7-2 to TRBJ1-1; D not certain. Trimming took off 6 bases at V and 7 bases at J, with 18 bases between the two ends. Germline V gene lookup returns CDR1 SGHTA and CDR2 FQGNSA. The CDR3 runs to 14 residues. CDR3: CASSLAPGVNEAFF. CDR3 coding DNA: TGTGCCAGCAGTCTCGCCCCGGGTGTAAATGAAGCTTTCTTT. Complete variable domain (other parts from reference TRBV7-2 and TRBJ1-1): GAGVSQSPSNKVTEKGKDVELRCDPISGHTALYWYRQSLGQGLEFLIYFQGNSAPDKSGLPSDRFSAERTGGSVSTLTIQRTQQEDSAVYLCASSLAPGVNEAFFGQGTRLTVV.

The V and J genes are TRBV4-2 and TRBJ1-1, with 7 bases lining up with TRBD1. V shed 1 base and J 4 bases; nucleotides not matched to a gene: 9. Germline CDR1 reads LGHNA; CDR2 reads YNFKEQ. The CDR3 has 16 residues. The CDR3 here is CASSQGNRGTGTEAFF. Here the CDR3 DNA reads TGTGCCAGCAGCCAAGGGAACAGGGGTACGGGCACTGAAGCTTTCTTT.

This clone has just a few counts. The chain has TRBV15 and TRBJ1-4; 10 bases are a match to TRBD1. This CDR3 contains 16 residues. CDR1 LNHNV and CDR2 YYDKDF come from the germline V gene (reference sequence). Trimming at V came to 5 bases and at J to 6 bases, leaving 9 bases not matched to a gene. The CDR3 here is CATSDRQGAMYEKLFF. The CDR3 coding sequence is TGTGCCACCAGCGACCGACAGGGGGCAATGTATGAAAAACTGTTTTTT.

The gene calls are TRBV27 and TRBJ1-1; 8 bases map to TRBD1. V shed 7 bases, J shed 5 bases, and the junction held 6 bases outside the gene matches. Looked up from germline, CDR1 is MNHEY and CDR2 is SMNVEV (reference sequence). There are 13 residues in the CDR3. The CDR3 loop is CASKQGVWTEAFF. CDR3 bases: TGTGCCAGCAAACAGGGGGTTTGGACTGAAGCTTTCTTT.

The CDR3 loop reads CASSFTGNSYEQYF. DNA for the CDR3: TGTGCCAGCAGTTTCACCGGTAATTCCTACGAGCAGTACTTC. The chain employs TRBV28 and TRBJ2-7; D is unclear. V was trimmed by 3 bases and J by 1 base, leaving 10 bases between them. From germline, CDR1 is MDHEN and CDR2 SYDVKM. CDR3 length: 14 amino acids.

The rearrangement joins TRBV29-1 to TRBJ2-3; the D is unclear. V lost 3 bases, J lost 4 bases, and 5 bases lay in between. This CDR3 region has 11 residues. Germline CDR1 SQVTM, CDR2 ANQGSEA. CDR3 nucleotides: TGCAGCGTTGATCTCGCAGATACGCAGTATTTT. This codes for CSVDLADTQYF.

The J gene is TRBJ2-6, the V gene TRBV5-5, with 9 positions matching TRBD1. In germline, CDR1 is SGHKS, CDR2 YYEKEE (reference sequence). The CDR3 has 17 amino acids. J lost 1 base, V lost 3 bases, and 5 bases had no gene match. CDR3 in DNA: TGTGCCAGCAGCTCGGGACAGGGTCTGTCTGGGGCCAACGTCCTGACTTTC. Protein: CASSSGQGLSGANVLTF.

This chain joins TRBV19 and TRBJ1-6; maybe TRBD1 (5 bases). Deletions cut 7 bases from V and 6 bases from J, with 10 bases between. The CDR3 runs 13 residues. Per the germline V gene, CDR1 is LNHDA and CDR2 is SQIVND (reference sequence). This chain's CDR3 is CASNPGRNSPLHF. The CDR3 DNA is TGTGCCAGTAATCCAGGGCGTAATTCACCCCTCCACTTT.

This clone has more than one count but fewer than ten. The chain combines TRBV5-5 with TRBJ1-2; TRBD1 matches at 7 bases. The V segment lost 4 bases and the J segment 8 bases; nucleotides outside the gene matches: 8. CDR1 and CDR2 from the germline V gene are SGHKS and YYEKEE (reference sequence). The CDR3 is made up of 13 amino acids. The CDR3 is CASSRQGRSGYTF. CDR3 sequence (DNA): TGTGCCAGCAGCAGACAGGGTCGATCAGGCTACACCTTC.

With regard to this clone: Within the sample, other DNA sequences also encode this same CDR3. The J gene is TRBJ2-7, the V gene TRBV4-3; D perhaps matches TRBD2 (5 bases). Trimming took off 0 bases at V and 4 bases at J, with 7 bases between the two ends. Per the germline V gene, CDR1 is LGHNA and CDR2 is YSLEER. The CDR3 runs 13 residues. This CDR3 reads CASSQDRGYEQYF. The CDR3 DNA reads TGCGCCAGCAGCCAAGATCGAGGGTACGAGCAGTACTTC.

The chain employs TRBV6-1 and TRBJ1-3; 9 positions match TRBD1. CDR3 size: 15 residues. Unmatched junction bases numbered 9, after V lost 3 bases and J lost 9 bases. Germline V gene sequence: CDR1 MNHNS, CDR2 SASEGT. Written as DNA, the CDR3 is TGTGCCAGCAGTGAGGGGGACAGGGAAGGCGTCACCATATATTTT. It encodes CASSEGDREGVTIYF.

Worth noting for this clone: An end of the junction differs from the germline gene, which may be a read error. J is TRBJ1-1 and V is TRBV7-9; D call uncertain. The length of the CDR3 is 13 residues. Per the germline V gene, CDR1 is SEHNR and CDR2 is FQNEAQ (reference sequence). CDR3 amino acids: CSSSLDRNTEAFF. The DNA for the CDR3 is TGTTCCAGCAGCTTAGATCGGAACACTGAAGCTTTCTTT.